A selection of T cell receptor beta chains follows, all from one sample in a study of cytomegalovirus exposure and HLA in healthy donors. Clones were read by immunoSEQ multiplex PCR, and TCRdb kept only the in-frame ones, dropping some. The table has about 200,000 clones, about 86% seen once. The sample was PBMCs. Every receptor here comes from a woman aged 30 to 39 in good health and CMV-seronegative. Both conserved end residues are part of each CDR3. D genes are given only for firm matches. Size tells how often a clone was seen (once, few, many) or the class of an expanded clone, and some rows leave it out.

abundance	j_gene	d_gene	v_gene	CDR3nt	CDR3aa
.	TRBJ1-6	TRBD1	TRBV5-1	TGCGCCAGCAGCTCGGGACAGGGGGATTCACCCCTCCACTTT	CASSSGQGDSPLHF
.	TRBJ2-3	.	TRBV10-2	TGCGCCAGCAGGGGAGATAAAGATACGCAGTATTTT	CASRGDKDTQYF
once	TRBJ2-7	TRBD2	TRBV11-1	TGTGCCAGCAGCCCTTCGGGGGGACCCTACGAGCAGTACTTC	CASSPSGGPYEQYF
.	TRBJ2-7	.	TRBV5-1	TGCGCCAGCAGCTTGGATACTATGACCGCCGAGCAGTACTTC	CASSLDTMTAEQYF
.	TRBJ1-5	.	TRBV5-6	TGTGCCAGCAGCTTGGGTGCAGGCTCCAATCAGCCCCAGCATTTT	CASSLGAGSNQPQHF
.	TRBJ1-5	TRBD1	TRBV4-1	TGCGCCAGCAGCCAGACGGACAGGGGTGGCAATCAGCCCCAGCATTTT	CASSQTDRGGNQPQHF
.	TRBJ1-6	TRBD1	TRBV4-2	TGTGCCAGCAGTCCTACAACAGGGGCAGGTTCACCCCTCCACTTT	CASSPTTGAGSPLHF
.	TRBJ2-7	.	TRBV7-8	TGTGCCAGCAGTTTAAGTCAGGGGAGGGGAAGGCCCTACGAGCAGTACTTC	CASSLSQGRGRPYEQYF
.	TRBJ2-7	TRBD2	TRBV25-1	TGTGCCAGCAGTGAGACTAGCGGGAGCGACGAGCAGTACTTC	CASSETSGSDEQYF
.	TRBJ1-4	.	TRBV28	TGTGCCAGCAGTTCTCTATCTAGGGGGTATGAAAAACTGTTTTTT	CASSSLSRGYEKLFF
.	TRBJ2-1	TRBD2	TRBV12-5	TGTGCTAGTGCCCTCGGGGCGGGAGTATCGAATGAGCAGTTCTTC	CASALGAGVSNEQFF
.	TRBJ2-1	.	TRBV2	TGTGCCAGCACCTATGATGATGAGCAGTTCTTC	CASTYDDEQFF
.	TRBJ2-1	.	TRBV9	TGCGCCAGCAGCGTAGCTACTACCCCTAGGATAGAGCAGTTCTTC	CASSVATTPRIEQFF
.	TRBJ1-6	.	TRBV2	TGTGCCAGCATGAGGGATTCACCCCTCCACTTT	CASMRDSPLHF